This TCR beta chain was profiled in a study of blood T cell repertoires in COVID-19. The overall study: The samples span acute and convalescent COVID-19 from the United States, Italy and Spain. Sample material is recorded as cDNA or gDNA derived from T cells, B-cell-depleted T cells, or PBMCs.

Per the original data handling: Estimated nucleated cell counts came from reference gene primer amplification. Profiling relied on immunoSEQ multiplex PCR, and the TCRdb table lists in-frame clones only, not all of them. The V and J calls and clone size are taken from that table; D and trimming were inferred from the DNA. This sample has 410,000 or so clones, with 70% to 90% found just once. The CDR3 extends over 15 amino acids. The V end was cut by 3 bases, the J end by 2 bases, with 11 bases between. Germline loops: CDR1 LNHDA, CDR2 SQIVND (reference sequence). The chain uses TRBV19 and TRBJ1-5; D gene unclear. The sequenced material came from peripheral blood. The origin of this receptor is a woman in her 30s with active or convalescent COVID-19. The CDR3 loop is CASSIAAWGNQPQHF. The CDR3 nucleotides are TGTGCCAGTAGTATTGCGGCCTGGGGCAATCAGCCCCAGCATTTT.